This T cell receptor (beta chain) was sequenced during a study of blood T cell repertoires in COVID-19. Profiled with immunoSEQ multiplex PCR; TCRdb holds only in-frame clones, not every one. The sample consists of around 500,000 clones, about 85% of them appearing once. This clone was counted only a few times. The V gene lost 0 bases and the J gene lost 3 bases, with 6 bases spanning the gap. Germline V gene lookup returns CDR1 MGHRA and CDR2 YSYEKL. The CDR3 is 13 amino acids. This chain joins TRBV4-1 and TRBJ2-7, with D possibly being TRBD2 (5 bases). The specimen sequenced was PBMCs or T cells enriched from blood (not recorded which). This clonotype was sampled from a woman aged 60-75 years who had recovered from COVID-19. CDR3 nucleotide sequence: TGCGCCAGCAGCCAAGATCGGGGCTACGAGCAGTACGTC. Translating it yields CASSQDRGYEQYV.